The next 32 T cell receptor beta chains were all read from a single sample in a study of OX40 agonist ivuxolimab in advanced cancers. Repertoires were generated with immunoSEQ multiplex PCR, while TCRdb's copy carries only in-frame clones and drops some. The sample includes more than 50,000 clones, around 85% seen only once; the top ten take about 4%. Material: CD4+ or CD8+ T cells sorted from blood, obtained in a trial of the OX40 agonist ivuxolimab. All receptors derive from an adult with an advanced solid tumor such as melanoma, head and neck, liver or kidney cancer.

This chain links TRBV11-2 with TRBJ1-3, with TRBD1 as a possible D gene (5 bases). The V gene lost 5 bases and the J gene lost 0 bases, with 11 bases spanning the gap. This CDR3 region has 15 residues. Germline loops: CDR1 SGHAT, CDR2 FQNNGV. This chain's CDR3 is CASSGRVGSGNTIYF. CDR3 bases: TGTGCCAGCAGCGGCAGGGTGGGCTCTGGAAACACCATATATTTT.

This chain uses TRBV9 with TRBJ2-1; 7 nucleotides line up with TRBD2. This CDR3 has 14 amino acids. Trimming removed 2 bases from V and 9 bases from J; junction bases left unmatched: 8. The V gene's germline CDR1 is SGDLS and CDR2 YYNGEE. The CDR3 here is CASSVSGLRIEQFF. The CDR3 coding sequence is TGTGCCAGCAGCGTCTCGGGACTACGAATTGAGCAGTTCTTC.

The gene calls are TRBV7-3 and TRBJ2-1; D uncertain. The CDR3 consists of 15 residues. V was cut by 6 bases and J by 0 bases, with 12 bases left in between. Germline V gives CDR1 SGHTA, CDR2 FQGTGA. DNA for the CDR3: TGTGCCAGCAGTTCCCACGCGAGCTCCTACAATGAGCAGTTCTTC. Translated: CASSSHASSYNEQFF.

This clone appeared a single time. This rearrangement joins TRBV28 to TRBJ2-2; TRBD2 might be the D (5 bases). This CDR3 has 15 amino acids. Trimming removed 7 bases at V and 1 base at J, with 13 bases between. Germline loops: CDR1 MDHEN, CDR2 SYDVKM. The CDR3: CASTTPGWNTGELFF. The CDR3 region has the DNA TGTGCCAGCACGACACCGGGGTGGAACACCGGGGAGCTGTTTTTT.

CDR3 sequence: CASSPSGQDTEAFF. Here the CDR3 DNA reads TGTGCCAGCTCACCTTCGGGGCAGGACACTGAAGCTTTCTTT. The V and J genes are TRBV18 and TRBJ1-1; perhaps TRBD1 as D (5 bases). The CDR3 extends over 14 amino acids. CDR1 and CDR2 (germline): KGHSH, LQKENI. Trimming took off 3 bases at V and 3 bases at J, with 11 bases between the two ends.

The chain couples TRBV6-5 to TRBJ1-5, with a possible D match to TRBD1 (6 bases). The CDR3 has 14 residues. Trimming pared 6 bases from V and 4 bases from J, leaving 13 bases between. Germline CDR1 MNHEY, CDR2 SVGAGI. The DNA for the CDR3 is TGTGCCAGCAGGTTGAGGCAGGGGAATCAGCCCCAGCATTTT. It is translated as CASRLRQGNQPQHF.

The chain is built from TRBV18 and TRBJ1-2; tentative D call: TRBD1 (5 bases). The CDR3 totals 13 residues. The V gene's germline CDR1 is KGHSH and CDR2 LQKENI. V lost 4 bases and J 2 bases, leaving 8 bases between the germline ends. The CDR3: CASSQRQNYGYTF. The CDR3, as DNA: TGTGCCAGCTCACAACGACAGAACTATGGCTACACCTTC.

V gene TRBV5-8 combines with J gene TRBJ2-3; no firm D call. The CDR3 has 12 amino acids. Germline V gene data show CDR1 as SGHTS and CDR2 as YDEGEE. Trimming removed 7 bases at V and 2 bases at J, with 8 bases between. CDR3 in DNA: TGTGCCAGCTCAGGAATCACAGATACGCAGTATTTT. It specifies CASSGITDTQYF.

The rearrangement joins TRBV7-3 to TRBJ2-1, with D perhaps matching TRBD1 (6 bases). From germline, CDR1 is SGHTA and CDR2 FQGTGA. CDR3 length: 15 amino acids. Trimming removed 2 bases at V and 0 bases at J, with 8 bases between. CDR3 sequence (DNA): TGTGCCAGCAGCTTAGACAGGAGCTCCTACAATGAGCAGTTCTTC. This sequence encodes CASSLDRSSYNEQFF.

The V call is TRBV11-2, the J call TRBJ1-3, with D possibly matching TRBD1 (6 bases). The V end lost 5 bases, the J end lost 0 bases, and 20 bases lay between the germline ends. Germline V gene lookup returns CDR1 SGHAT and CDR2 FQNNGV. The CDR3 totals 18 residues. In nucleotides, the CDR3 is TGTGCCAGCAGCCGATTCACAACAGGGCTGGGCTCTGGAAACACCATATATTTT. Translated, it gives CASSRFTTGLGSGNTIYF.

The chain carries TRBV5-1 and TRBJ2-5, with D unclear. The length of the CDR3 is 14 residues. Trimming took 4 bases from V and 0 from J, leaving 10 bases between them. Germline V gives CDR1 SGHRS, CDR2 YFSETQ. Here the CDR3 reads CASSPGQYQETQYF. The CDR3 nucleotides are TGCGCCAGCAGCCCGGGCCAGTACCAAGAGACCCAGTACTTC.

The CDR3 loop is CASRGQTSGYTGELFF. The CDR3 nucleotides read TGTGCCAGCAGGGGACAGACTAGCGGATACACCGGGGAGCTGTTTTTT. This rearrangement joins TRBV6-6 to TRBJ2-2, with 9 bases lining up with TRBD2. The V and J ends lost 6 bases and 3 bases, in that order; junction bases with no gene match: 8. Germline CDR1 reads MNHNY; CDR2 reads SVGAGI (reference sequence). This CDR3 is built from 16 residues.

On this clone: The same CDR3 arises from other DNA sequences in this sample as well. The J gene is TRBJ1-1, the V gene TRBV10-3; D is perhaps TRBD1 (5 bases). Trimming cost V 0 bases and J 0 bases, with 8 bases left between them. This CDR3 region has 15 residues. The germline V gene encodes CDR1 ENHRY and CDR2 SYGVKD. CDR3 region: CAISESPGVNTEAFF. The CDR3, as DNA: TGTGCCATCAGTGAGTCTCCGGGGGTGAACACTGAAGCTTTCTTT.

The gene calls are TRBV7-9 and TRBJ2-7, with D hard to call. Trimming removed 5 bases from V and 4 bases from J, with 9 bases in between. This CDR3 has 12 residues. Germline CDR1 reads SEHNR; CDR2 reads FQNEAQ (reference sequence). CDR3 sequence reads: CASSGAMYEQYF. As DNA, the CDR3 is TGTGCCAGCAGCGGCGCCATGTACGAGCAGTACTTC.

In regard to this clone: The same CDR3 is also encoded by other DNA sequences in this sample. The chain is built from TRBV27 and TRBJ1-2; D gene unclear. Germline V gene data show CDR1 as MNHEY and CDR2 as SMNVEV (reference sequence). V lost 6 bases and J 5 bases, leaving 7 bases between the germline ends. The CDR3 is made up of 11 amino acids. This CDR3 is CASRSIYGYTF. Written as DNA, the CDR3 is TGTGCCAGCAGGTCGATTTATGGCTACACCTTC.

The V and J genes are TRBV1 and TRBJ2-5; the D call of TRBD2 is as the table states it, not checked on the DNA. TRBV1 has pseudogene status. The length of the CDR3 is 20 residues. CDR3 residues: CTSSQGRSTSGRPTVETQYF. The DNA of the CDR3 is TGCACCAGCAGCCAAGGACGATCGACTAGCGGGAGGCCTACGGTAGAGACCCAGTACTTC.

This clone has only a few counts. This chain joins TRBV9 and TRBJ2-3; 7 bases are shared with TRBD2. Germline lookup yields CDR1 SGDLS and CDR2 YYNGEE. The trim removed 2 bases at V and 9 bases at J, leaving 12 bases unmatched. The CDR3 length is 15 residues. The CDR3, as DNA: TGTGCCAGCAGCGTCGCGGCGGGAGAGTCGGACACGCAGTATTTT. Translation: CASSVAAGESDTQYF.

The chain couples TRBV6-1 to TRBJ2-3; D may be TRBD1 (6 bases). The CDR3 loop spans 13 amino acids. V was shortened by 6 bases and J by 6 bases, with 13 bases between the two germline ends. CDR1 is MNHNS and CDR2 is SASEGT in the germline V gene. CDR3 nucleotide sequence: TGTGCCAGCAGCGGACAGTTCAGGGATACGCAGTATTTT. Its translation: CASSGQFRDTQYF.

The genes are TRBV18 and TRBJ2-7; 7 bases map to TRBD1. V dropped 3 bases and J dropped 6; count of bases not matched to a gene: 11. The CDR3 has 15 residues. Germline loops: CDR1 KGHSH, CDR2 LQKENI. For the CDR3, the DNA is TGTGCCAGCTCACCTTCGACAGGGCCCCAGAGCGAGCAGTACTTC. Translated, it gives CASSPSTGPQSEQYF.

V gene TRBV7-9 combines with J gene TRBJ1-3; 7 bases align to TRBD1. The CDR3 is 15 amino acids. Germline lookup yields CDR1 SEHNR and CDR2 FQNEAQ (reference sequence). J was trimmed by 4 bases and V by 5 bases; bases with no gene match: 8. The CDR3 protein is CASSAFGTAGNTIYF. The CDR3 DNA reads as TGTGCCAGCAGCGCGTTTGGGACAGCCGGAAACACCATATATTTT.

The rearrangement joins TRBV7-2 to TRBJ1-5; D not certain. The germline V gene has CDR1 SGHTA and CDR2 FQGNSA. The germline V and J ends were trimmed by 2 bases and 6 bases, with 23 bases remaining between them. This CDR3 is 18 amino acids long. The CDR3 loop reads CASSLPRGWLSGGQPQHF. Written as DNA, the CDR3 is TGTGCCAGCAGCTTACCCCGCGGGTGGCTATCGGGTGGTCAGCCCCAGCATTTT.

This clone was picked up a small number of times. The chain carries TRBV11-3 and TRBJ2-2; no firm D call. This CDR3 has 15 residues. CDR1 is SGHNT and CDR2 is YENEEA in the germline V gene. V dropped 4 bases and J dropped 4 bases, with 13 bases sitting between them. The CDR3 DNA sequence: TGTGCCAGCAGCTCCACCACCGGGCTCACCGGGGAGCTGTTTTTT. Translation gives CASSSTTGLTGELFF.

For the CDR3, the DNA is TGTGCCAGCAGCTCCCGAAACTATGGCTACACCTTC. Amino acids: CASSSRNYGYTF. This sequence joins TRBV7-1 and TRBJ1-2; no definite D call. TRBV7-1 is an ORF for which the function is uncertain. V was pared by 3 bases and J by 2 bases, with 4 bases between. The CDR3 consists of 12 residues.

This chain connects TRBV2 to TRBJ2-7; D unclear. Trimming removed 3 bases from V and 6 bases from J, with 15 bases in between. The CDR3 is made up of 14 amino acids. Germline V gene data show CDR1 as SNHLY and CDR2 as FYNNEI. In nucleotides, the CDR3 is TGTGCCAGCAGTGAGTCTGGGGTCTGGGGCGAGCAGTACTTC. This gives the protein CASSESGVWGEQYF. Complete variable domain (other parts from reference TRBV2 and TRBJ2-7): EPEVTQTPSHQVTQMGQEVILRCVPISNHLYFYWYRQILGQKVEFLVSFYNNEISEKSEIFDDQFSVERPDGSNFTLKIRSTKLEDSAMYFCASSESGVWGEQYFGPGTRLTVT.

In DNA form, the CDR3 reads TGTGCCAGCAGTGTTGACAGCTCTAACTATGGCTACACCTTC. Its translation: CASSVDSSNYGYTF. This sequence joins TRBV6-1 and TRBJ1-2; TRBD1 might be the D (5 bases). The CDR3 spans 14 residues. Germline CDR1 and CDR2: MNHNS and SASEGT. V was clipped by 4 bases and J by 0 bases, with 9 bases between them.

V gene TRBV19 combines with J gene TRBJ1-5; 10 bases are a match to TRBD1. The germline V gene has CDR1 LNHDA and CDR2 SQIVND (reference sequence). V lost 10 bases to trimming and J lost 4 bases; unmatched junction nucleotides: 4. CDR3 length equals 13 residues. CDR3 in amino acids: CATRDRGNQPQHF. CDR3 sequence (DNA): TGTGCCACCCGGGACAGGGGTAATCAGCCCCAGCATTTT.

The V call is TRBV11-2, the J call TRBJ2-7, with 9 bases that match TRBD2. J was trimmed by 0 bases and V by 5 bases; bases with no gene match: 8. The germline gives CDR1 SGHAT, CDR2 FQNNGV. The length of the CDR3 is 16 residues. The CDR3 sequence: CASSPTTSGNSYEQYF. DNA for the CDR3: TGTGCCAGCAGCCCCACGACTAGCGGCAACTCCTACGAGCAGTACTTC. The complete variable domain, with remaining parts taken from reference TRBV11-2 and TRBJ2-7, reads EAGVAQSPRYKIIEKRQSVAFWCNPISGHATLYWYQQILGQGPKLLIQFQNNGVVDDSQLPKDRFSAERLKGVDSTLKIQPAKLEDSAVYLCASSPTTSGNSYEQYFGPGTRLTVT.

This clone was seen once. The chain joins TRBV5-6 to TRBJ1-2, with 10 nucleotides matching TRBD1. The CDR3 length is 13 residues. The V gene's germline CDR1 is SGHDT and CDR2 YYEEEE. V was pared by 4 bases and J by 6 bases, with 3 bases of the junction left unmatched. CDR3 amino acids: CASSDRGLDGYTF. The CDR3 DNA is TGTGCCAGCAGCGACAGGGGGCTCGATGGCTACACCTTC.

V and J are TRBV7-9 and TRBJ1-4; tentative D call: TRBD1 (5 bases). Germline loops: CDR1 SEHNR, CDR2 FQNEAQ (reference sequence). V shed 8 bases and J shed 2 bases, with 15 bases lying between them. CDR3 length equals 15 residues. The chain's CDR3 is CASGRGQRTNEKLFF. As DNA, the CDR3 is TGTGCCAGCGGCCGGGGCCAGCGCACTAATGAAAAACTGTTTTTT.

Only a few counts were recorded for this clone. The rearrangement joins TRBV2 to TRBJ2-7; no clear D. Germline assignment: CDR1 SNHLY and CDR2 FYNNEI. Trimming removed 4 bases from V and 5 bases from J, with 3 bases in between. The CDR3 contains 10 residues. Here the CDR3 reads CASSVDEQYF. In DNA form, the CDR3 reads TGTGCCAGCAGTGTGGACGAGCAGTACTTC.

J is TRBJ2-3 and V is TRBV2, with D possibly TRBD2 on 6 matching bases. The CDR3 sequence is 13 residues long. The germline CDR1 and CDR2 sequences are SNHLY and FYNNEI. V lost 7 bases to trimming and J lost 6 bases, with 14 bases between them. The CDR3 reads CASNWAREDTQYF. CDR3 coding DNA: TGTGCCAGCAATTGGGCCCGGGAGGATACGCAGTATTTT.

In this sample, this clone turned up a few times. The rearrangement uses TRBV9 and TRBJ2-3, with D possibly being TRBD2 (6 bases). The CDR3 is 15 residues long. The V gene lost 2 bases and the J gene lost 3 bases, with 13 bases spanning the gap. Germline-derived CDR1 and CDR2 are SGDLS and YYNGEE. CDR3 nucleotides: TGTGCCAGCAGCGTCGGAGGGAGGAGGACAGATACGCAGTATTTT. As protein: CASSVGGRRTDTQYF.